A selection of T cell receptor beta chains follows, all from one sample in a study of blood T cell repertoires in COVID-19. Profiled with immunoSEQ multiplex PCR; TCRdb holds only in-frame clones, not every one. The top ten hold less than 8% of the sample, which has about 190,000 clones, about 85% seen once. The sequenced sample consisted of peripheral blood. These receptor sequences come from a man of 80 years or more with COVID-19, enrolled during active disease. The CDR3 runs from the conserved cysteine through the conserved F or W. A D gene is named only where the DNA matches it firmly. Clone size is stated in some rows and not others, as once, few, many or a class when expanded.

d_call clone_size j_call v_call cdr3_aa cdr3_nt
- - TRBJ1-2 TRBV19 CASSSAVPYGYTF TGTGCCAGTAGTAGTGCAGTACCCTATGGCTACACCTTC
TRBD1 - TRBJ1-1 TRBV19 CASSIRGHSTGDGGTEAFF TGTGCCAGTAGTATAAGGGGACACAGTACAGGGGACGGCGGCACTGAAGCTTTCTTT
- - TRBJ1-1 TRBV10-3 CAISDRGQNTEAFF TGTGCCATCAGTGACCGCGGACAGAATACTGAAGCTTTCTTT
- - TRBJ2-1 TRBV5-1 CASSQANNEQFF TGCGCCAGCAGCCAGGCAAACAATGAGCAGTTCTTC
- once TRBJ1-5 TRBV4-2 CANSQQGQQPQHF TGTGCCAACAGCCAGCAAGGACAGCAGCCCCAGCATTTT
- - TRBJ2-7 TRBV4-1 CASSQDIRTEQYF TGCGCCAGCAGCCAAGATATCAGAACGGAGCAGTACTTC
- few TRBJ1-6 TRBV5-5 CASSSLSVSPLHF TGTGCCAGCAGCTCCCTCTCAGTATCACCCCTCCACTTT
TRBD1 few TRBJ2-7 TRBV5-1 CASSWRQGGYEQYF TGCGCCAGCAGCTGGCGACAGGGTGGCTACGAGCAGTACTTC
- - TRBJ1-5 TRBV3-1/TRBV3-2 CASSHRVIYSNQPQHF TGTGCCAGCAGCCATCGAGTTATCTATAGCAATCAGCCCCAGCATTTT
- - TRBJ1-1 TRBV6-5 CASSLLGGKNTEAFF TGTGCCAGCAGTTTACTCGGGGGAAAGAACACTGAAGCTTTCTTT
TRBD1 - TRBJ1-6 TRBV2 CASSVYRGSSPLHF TGTGCCAGCAGTGTCTACAGGGGTAGTTCACCCCTCCACTTT
TRBD1 - TRBJ1-4 TRBV6-6 CASSYRDRGGEKLFF TGTGCCAGCAGTTACCGAGACAGGGGGGGCGAAAAACTGTTTTTT
TRBD1 - TRBJ2-2 TRBV5-1 CASRTGTGFTGELFF TGCGCCAGCCGTACCGGGACAGGGTTCACCGGGGAGCTGTTTTTT
TRBD1 - TRBJ1-6 TRBV28 CASSSTGAAAPLHF TGTGCCAGCAGTTCGACAGGGGCCGCGGCACCCCTCCACTTT
- - TRBJ1-5 TRBV4-1 CASSQDLGRGMAQPQHF TGCGCCAGCAGCCAAGATCTGGGCAGGGGTATGGCTCAGCCCCAGCATTTT
- few TRBJ2-7 TRBV25-1 CASSQDNYEQYF TGTGCCAGCAGTCAGGACAATTACGAGCAGTACTTC
- - TRBJ1-4 TRBV6-6 CASSYPSGGEEKLFF TGTGCCAGCAGTTACCCCTCCGGAGGGGAAGAAAAACTGTTTTTT
TRBD1 - TRBJ2-1 TRBV29-1 CSVDWGQGTPNEQFF TGCAGCGTTGATTGGGGACAGGGGACTCCGAATGAGCAGTTCTTC
- - TRBJ1-1 TRBV19 CASSDGARRTEAFF TGTGCCAGTAGTGATGGGGCGCGTCGAACTGAAGCTTTCTTT
TRBD1 - TRBJ1-4 TRBV19 CASSAWTGFREKLFF TGTGCCAGTAGTGCCTGGACAGGGTTTCGTGAAAAACTGTTTTTT
- once TRBJ2-2 TRBV27 CASSLRINTGELFF TGTGCCAGCAGTTTACGTATAAACACCGGGGAGCTGTTTTTT
- - TRBJ1-2 TRBV18 CASSPFGGSYGYTF TGTGCCAGCTCACCCTTTGGCGGTAGCTATGGCTACACCTTC
- - TRBJ1-5 TRBV5-1 CASSLAQGRDQPQHF TGCGCCAGCAGCTTGGCCCAGGGGAGGGATCAGCCCCAGCATTTT
- once TRBJ2-5 TRBV19 CASSTTGELGTQYF TGTGCCAGTAGTACCACGGGAGAATTAGGGACCCAGTACTTC
- - TRBJ1-1 TRBV18 CASSPELGHNTEAFF TGTGCCAGCTCACCGGAACTGGGACACAACACTGAAGCTTTCTTT
TRBD2 once TRBJ2-7 TRBV5-1 CASSREGQDEQYF TGCGCCAGCAGCCGGGAGGGTCAGGACGAGCAGTACTTC
TRBD1 - TRBJ1-2 TRBV7-3 CASSEGTVNYGYTF TGTGCCAGCAGCGAAGGGACAGTCAACTATGGCTACACCTTC
TRBD1 many TRBJ2-2 TRBV7-9 CASSLRAGGNTGELFF TGTGCCAGCAGCTTAAGGGCAGGGGGAAACACCGGGGAGCTGTTTTTT
- - TRBJ1-6 TRBV5-1 CASSLEEATGLDSPLHF TGCGCCAGCAGCTTGGAAGAGGCGACAGGCTTGGATTCACCCCTCCACTTT
TRBD1 - TRBJ1-2 TRBV6-1 CASSESLRGHDYGYTF TGTGCCAGCAGTGAATCTCTCAGGGGGCACGACTATGGCTACACCTTC
TRBD1 - TRBJ1-5 TRBV7-9 CASSDKQGADQPQHF TGTGCCAGCAGCGACAAACAGGGGGCCGATCAGCCCCAGCATTTT
TRBD1 - TRBJ1-1 TRBV18 CASSPLSQGRMNTEAFF TGTGCCAGCTCACCACTATCACAGGGGAGGATGAACACTGAAGCTTTCTTT
TRBD1 - TRBJ2-7 TRBV11-3 CASSDRAAYEQYF TGTGCCAGCAGCGACAGGGCCGCCTACGAGCAGTACTTC
TRBD1 - TRBJ1-2 TRBV4-3 CASSQDWTGENGYTF TGCGCCAGCAGCCAAGATTGGACAGGGGAGAATGGCTACACCTTC
TRBD1 - TRBJ1-1 TRBV7-2 CASSTTGATEAFF TGTGCCAGCAGCACGACAGGGGCCACTGAAGCTTTCTTT
- - TRBJ1-1 TRBV28 CASSNPGVATEAFF TGTGCCAGCAGTAACCCCGGGGTCGCCACTGAAGCTTTCTTT
TRBD1 - TRBJ2-1 TRBV10-1 CASSESKPGGEQFF TGCGCCAGCAGTGAGTCAAAGCCAGGGGGTGAGCAGTTCTTC
TRBD1 - TRBJ1-5 TRBV7-9 CASSWTGGNQPQHF TGTGCCAGCAGCTGGACAGGTGGCAATCAGCCCCAGCATTTT
- - TRBJ1-1 TRBV18 CASSLADSRATEAFF TGTGCCAGCTCACTTGCAGACAGCCGGGCCACTGAAGCTTTCTTT